Sequencing of this TCR beta chain was carried out in a study of T cells in Graves' hyperthyroidism and ophthalmopathy. This CDR3 has 15 residues. Germline V gene sequence: CDR1 MNHNS, CDR2 SASEGT. V lost 0 bases and J 7 bases, leaving 13 bases between the germline ends. This clonotype was detected ten times or more. Template material for amplifying TCR beta CDR3 regions consisted of RNA transcripts. The TCR CDR3 was amplified in a first-round RT-PCR using the HTBI primer set. MiXCR, run by TCRdb on the multiplex PCR reads, gives a single entry per CDR3 protein. The sample records 600,000 to 650,000 distinct CDR3 sequences, around 15% being singletons.

This clonotype was sampled from a woman in her 30s with Graves' hyperthyroidism. Material: blood. The V call is TRBV6-1, the J call TRBJ2-1; D perhaps matches TRBD2 (7 bases). CDR3 amino acids: CASSEALGGANEQFF. In DNA, the CDR3 is TGTGCCAGCAGTGAAGCGCTTGGGGGGGCAAATGAGCAGTTCTTC.